Following are 30 T cell receptor beta chains from one sample sequenced in a study of blood T cell repertoires in COVID-19. The data were produced by immunoSEQ multiplex PCR, yet TCRdb's version contains in-frame clones alone and is incomplete. The sample records under 55,000 clones, roughly 90% being singletons. The sequencing input was peripheral blood. The origin of the receptors is a woman of 80 years or more with active COVID-19.

Notes on this clone: At one end, the junction sequence differs from germline, possibly due to a read error. The genes are TRBV19 and TRBJ1-1; possibly TRBD1 for D (6 bases). Germline V CDR1 and CDR2: LNHDA, SQIVND (reference sequence). The CDR3 runs to 13 residues. The CDR3 is CASSLDGGAEAFF. In nucleotides, the CDR3 is TGTGCCAGTAGTCTAGATGGGGGCGCTGAAGCTTTCTTT.

This clone was observed a few times. The chain has TRBV21-1 and TRBJ2-7; the table assigns TRBD1, which was not confirmed against the DNA. TRBV21-1 is given as a pseudogene. The CDR3 loop spans 14 amino acids. The CDR3 loop is CASSKGRGNYEQYF. The CDR3 nucleotides are TGTGCCAGCAGCAAGGGCAGGGGGAACTACGAGCAGTACTTC.

V and J are TRBV24-1 and TRBJ2-3; 7 positions agree with TRBD2. The CDR3 covers 14 residues. Germline values: CDR1 KGHDR, CDR2 SFDVKD. The V gene end was trimmed by 4 bases and the J gene end by 6 bases; junction bases not matched to a gene: 6. CDR3 bases: TGTGCCACCAGTGAATTCCACGGGGGGGATACGCAGTATTTT. This encodes CATSEFHGGDTQYF.

The chain joins TRBV11-3 to TRBJ2-7, with D unresolved. This CDR3 contains 17 residues. V was trimmed by 0 bases and J by 2 bases, leaving 17 bases between them. Germline V gene lookup returns CDR1 SGHNT and CDR2 YENEEA. The CDR3 DNA is TGTGCCAGCAGCTTAGATCGTGGAGTAGCCCTTACCTACGAGCAGTACTTC. Translating gives CASSLDRGVALTYEQYF. The variable domain in full, with the rest retrieved from reference TRBV11-3 and TRBJ2-7, is EAGVVQSPRYKIIEKKQPVAFWCNPISGHNTLYWYLQNLGQGPELLIRYENEEAVDDSQLPKDRFSAERLKGVDSTLKIQPAELGDSAVYLCASSLDRGVALTYEQYFGPGTRLTVT.

The gene calls are TRBV7-2 and TRBJ2-1, with D unclear. The V end lost 0 bases, the J end lost 7 bases, and 4 bases lay between the germline ends. The CDR3 sequence is 12 residues long. Germline CDR1 reads SGHTA; CDR2 reads FQGNSA. The CDR3 loop is CASSLARNEQFF. The CDR3, as DNA: TGTGCCAGCAGCTTAGCGAGGAATGAGCAGTTCTTC. Drawing the rest from reference TRBV7-2 and TRBJ2-1, the complete variable domain is GAGVSQSPSNKVTEKGKDVELRCDPISGHTALYWYRQSLGQGLEFLIYFQGNSAPDKSGLPSDRFSAERTGGSVSTLTIQRTQQEDSAVYLCASSLARNEQFFGPGTRLTVL.

The genes are TRBV10-3 and TRBJ2-1, with 12 positions matching TRBD1. Germline V gene lookup returns CDR1 ENHRY and CDR2 SYGVKD. Trimming took 7 bases from V and 10 from J; bases not matched to a gene: 8. This CDR3 is 14 amino acids long. CDR3: CAIMRDRGPREQFF. The CDR3 coding sequence is TGTGCCATCATGCGGGACAGGGGGCCTCGGGAGCAGTTCTTC.

The chain couples TRBV6-2 or TRBV6-3 to TRBJ1-1; 7 nucleotides match TRBD1. The length of the CDR3 is 13 residues. J was trimmed by 5 bases and V by 5 bases; bases with no gene match: 5. CDR1 is MNHEY and CDR2 is SVGEGT in the germline V gene. The CDR3 loop is CASSPTGLTEAFF. CDR3 coding DNA: TGTGCCAGCAGTCCGACAGGGCTGACTGAAGCTTTCTTT.

The rearrangement uses TRBV19 and TRBJ2-7; 13 nucleotides line up with TRBD2. V trimming: 3 bases; J trimming: 7 bases; junction bases outside the gene matches: 12. The CDR3 runs 17 residues. Germline CDR1 LNHDA, CDR2 SQIVND (reference sequence). The CDR3 sequence is CASSIRLAGGLPGEQYF. CDR3 coding DNA: TGTGCCAGTAGTATTCGACTAGCGGGGGGCCTACCGGGGGAGCAGTACTTC.

The chain has TRBV5-8 and TRBJ2-5; D unresolved. The germline CDR1 and CDR2 sequences are SGHTS and YDEGEE. V lost 0 bases, J lost 2 bases, and 17 bases lay in between. This CDR3 is 17 amino acids long. In DNA form, the CDR3 reads TGTGCCAGCAGCTTGGGGCCTAGACCCTCTGGACAAGAGACCCAGTACTTC. Encoded protein: CASSLGPRPSGQETQYF.

This chain connects TRBV4-3 to TRBJ2-1; D gene uncertain. CDR1 and CDR2 from the germline V gene are LGHNA and YSLEER. This CDR3 has 12 amino acids. V lost 0 bases and J 7 bases, leaving 4 bases between the germline ends. CDR3 amino acids: CASSQDSNEQFF. The DNA of the CDR3 is TGCGCCAGCAGCCAAGATTCAAATGAGCAGTTCTTC.

The rearrangement joins TRBV28 to TRBJ1-4; 10 nucleotides align to TRBD1. Trimming cost V 5 bases and J 7 bases; bases outside gene matches: 13. The germline V gene has CDR1 MDHEN and CDR2 SYDVKM. CDR3 length equals 17 residues. The CDR3 loop reads CASSPTGTGVRGEKLFF. The CDR3 coding sequence is TGTGCCAGCAGTCCCACCGGGACAGGGGTTCGAGGTGAAAAACTGTTTTTT.

The chain combines TRBV28 with TRBJ2-2; 7 bases agree with TRBD1. Trimming removed 4 bases from V and 7 bases from J; junction bases left unmatched: 12. The CDR3 is made up of 16 amino acids. Germline V gene sequence: CDR1 MDHEN, CDR2 SYDVKM. This chain's CDR3 is CASSSYSGTAHGELFF. The CDR3 DNA reads as TGTGCCAGCAGTTCGTACTCCGGGACAGCTCACGGGGAGCTGTTTTTT.

The J gene is TRBJ1-2, the V gene TRBV12-5, with D perhaps matching TRBD1 (6 bases). Trimming removed 7 bases from V and 0 bases from J, with 15 bases in between. The CDR3 spans 15 residues. Germline CDR1 and CDR2: LGHNT and FRNRAP. CDR3: CASAPEGGANYGYTF. The CDR3 coding sequence is TGTGCTAGTGCTCCCGAGGGGGGGGCTAACTATGGCTACACCTTC. Full variable domain (rest looked up from reference TRBV12-5 and TRBJ1-2): DARVTQTPRHKVTEMGQEVTMRCQPILGHNTVFWYRQTMMQGLELLAYFRNRAPLDDSGMPKDRFSAEMPDATLATLKIQPSEPRDSAVYFCASAPEGGANYGYTFGSGTRLTVV.

The rearrangement uses TRBV3-1 (or the pseudogene TRBV3-2) and TRBJ2-1, with 8 bases matching TRBD2. Germline V lookup: CDR1 LGHDT, CDR2 YNNKEL (reference sequence). This CDR3 contains 14 residues. The ends lost 3 bases at V and 8 bases at J; junction bases unmatched: 6. The DNA for the CDR3 is TGTGCCAGCAGCCACGGGACTAGAGAGGATGAGCAGTTCTTC. This translates into CASSHGTREDEQFF.

V and J are TRBV5-4 and TRBJ1-1; D perhaps matches TRBD1 (6 bases). Per the germline V gene, CDR1 is SGHNT and CDR2 is YYREEE (reference sequence). CDR3 length equals 17 residues. V was cut by 4 bases and J by 1 base, with 20 bases left in between. CDR3: CASSREYYRDGNTEAFF. CDR3 DNA: TGTGCCAGCAGCCGAGAATATTACAGGGATGGGAACACTGAAGCTTTCTTT.

The CDR3 sequence is CASSAEAGGAGAFF. DNA for the CDR3: TGTGCCAGCAGCGCAGAGGCGGGGGGCGCGGGAGCTTTCTTT. The chain joins TRBV9 to TRBJ1-1; D may be TRBD1 (6 bases). CDR1 and CDR2 (germline): SGDLS, YYNGEE. V lost 3 bases, J lost 10 bases, and 19 bases lay in between. This CDR3 has 14 residues.

V usage is TRBV27 and J usage is TRBJ2-2; TRBD1 agrees at 9 bases. The CDR3 contains 16 residues. With 5 bases clipped from V and 6 bases from J, the junction kept 10 bases outside the gene matches. Germline V lookup: CDR1 MNHEY, CDR2 SMNVEV (reference sequence). The CDR3, as DNA: TGTGCCAGCAGTACCTCGACAGGGGGGCCCCCCGGGGAGCTGTTTTTT. This gives the protein CASSTSTGGPPGELFF.

This clone is a singleton in its sample. This sequence joins TRBV4-2 and TRBJ1-6; D gene uncertain. Trimming shortened V by 0 bases and J by 2 bases, and 17 bases separated the two germline ends. This CDR3 has 19 residues. Germline assignment: CDR1 LGHNA and CDR2 YNFKEQ. CDR3 sequence: CASSQELSPTSAYNSPLHF. The DNA of the CDR3 is TGTGCCAGCAGCCAAGAATTGAGTCCGACTAGCGCCTATAATTCACCCCTCCACTTT.

The rearrangement links TRBV6-2 or TRBV6-3 to TRBJ1-5; D uncertain. The germline V gene encodes CDR1 MNHEY and CDR2 SVGEGT. V dropped 3 bases and J dropped 4 bases, with 7 bases sitting between them. This CDR3 region has 13 residues. The CDR3: CASSYAGNQPQHF. CDR3 coding DNA: TGTGCCAGCAGTTATGCGGGAAATCAGCCCCAGCATTTT.

The chain carries TRBV27 and TRBJ1-1, with 8 bases lining up with TRBD1. J lost 5 bases, V lost 5 bases, and 10 bases had no gene match. The V gene's germline CDR1 is MNHEY and CDR2 SMNVEV (reference sequence). CDR3 length equals 15 residues. For the CDR3, the DNA is TGTGCCAGCAGTCAGAGCAGGGGGCGAGGGACTGAAGCTTTCTTT. Translated: CASSQSRGRGTEAFF.

The chain uses TRBV4-1 and TRBJ1-2; the match to TRBD1 covers 7 bases. With V trimmed by 1 base and J by 2 bases, 25 bases remained unmatched. CDR1 and CDR2 (germline): MGHRA, YSYEKL. This CDR3 comprises 22 residues. The CDR3 nucleotides read TGCGCCAGCAGCCAAGCCAACACCCCCAGGGACAGCCGGGGAATACTAAACTATGGCTACACCTTC. Translation gives CASSQANTPRDSRGILNYGYTF.

V usage is TRBV3-1 (or the pseudogene TRBV3-2) and J usage is TRBJ1-1; D uncertain. This CDR3 has 11 amino acids. The germline gives CDR1 LGHDT, CDR2 YNNKEL (reference sequence). Trimming took off 8 bases at V and 14 bases at J, with 18 bases between the two ends. The CDR3 sequence is CASGSGVEAFF. The CDR3 DNA reads as TGTGCCAGCGGCTCCGGCGTGGAGGCCTTCTTT.

The rearrangement joins TRBV6-5 to TRBJ2-2; D is possibly TRBD2 (5 bases). The CDR3 length is 15 residues. Trimming stripped 6 bases from V and 0 bases from J, with 11 bases between. CDR1 is MNHEY, CDR2 SVGAGI, per germline. CDR3 protein: CASRRTGPNTGELFF. The DNA for the CDR3 is TGTGCCAGCAGGAGGACTGGACCGAACACCGGGGAGCTGTTTTTT.

V and J are TRBV27 and TRBJ2-1; D perhaps matches TRBD2 (6 bases). Germline V gene sequence: CDR1 MNHEY, CDR2 SMNVEV (reference sequence). V was cut by 5 bases and J by 0 bases, with 17 bases left in between. The CDR3 is 17 amino acids. CDR3: CASSPTSGTGSYNEQFF. For the CDR3, the DNA is TGTGCCAGCAGTCCAACTTCCGGGACTGGCTCCTACAATGAGCAGTTCTTC.

CDR3 DNA: TGTGCCAGCAGTGAAGCGGACAGGGGGTCGGAGACCCAGTACTTC. Translation: CASSEADRGSETQYF. The chain employs TRBV6-1 and TRBJ2-5; 10 bases fit TRBD1. CDR1 is MNHNS, CDR2 SASEGT, per germline. Trimming at V came to 0 bases and at J to 5 bases, leaving 3 bases not matched to a gene. This CDR3 is built from 15 residues.

The chain carries TRBV19 and TRBJ2-5; TRBD1 aligns across 10 bases. Germline trimming cut 6 bases from V and 5 bases from J; bases unmatched to any gene: 6. Per germline, CDR1 LNHDA and CDR2 SQIVND (reference sequence). The CDR3 loop spans 14 amino acids. For the CDR3, the DNA is TGTGCCAGTAGGGACAGGGGGGGGCCGGAGACCCAGTACTTC. It translates to CASRDRGGPETQYF.

This chain links TRBV6-5 with TRBJ1-3; D is ambiguous. Trimming cost V 2 bases and J 4 bases, with 9 bases left between them. CDR1 is MNHEY, CDR2 SVGAGI, per germline. The CDR3 consists of 14 residues. The CDR3 loop reads CASSYEYPGNTIYF. CDR3 DNA sequence: TGTGCCAGCAGTTACGAGTATCCAGGAAACACCATATATTTT.

This clone was counted only a few times. The chain joins TRBV28 to TRBJ2-6; TRBD1 matches at 10 bases. The CDR3 runs 18 residues. After removal of 6 bases from V and 0 bases from J, the junction contained 8 bases not matched to a gene. Germline CDR1 and CDR2: MDHEN and SYDVKM. CDR3 loop: CASSYGTGVSSGANVLTF. CDR3 bases: TGTGCCAGCAGCTATGGGACAGGGGTTAGCTCTGGGGCCAACGTCCTGACTTTC.

The genes are TRBV27 and TRBJ1-4; D is unresolved. CDR3 length equals 14 residues. The germline V gene encodes CDR1 MNHEY and CDR2 SMNVEV (reference sequence). Trimming removed 0 bases at V and 5 bases at J, with 7 bases between. CDR3 sequence (DNA): TGTGCCAGCAGTTTATCGAGGCAGAATGAAAAACTGTTTTTT. Amino acids: CASSLSRQNEKLFF.

This CDR3 reads CASSLRLAGHSYNEQFF. CDR3 nucleotides: TGTGCCAGCAGTTTACGGCTAGCGGGGCACTCCTACAATGAGCAGTTCTTC. V gene TRBV28 combines with J gene TRBJ2-1; TRBD2 agrees at 9 bases. V was pared by 2 bases and J by 0 bases, with 5 bases of the junction left unmatched. The germline gives CDR1 MDHEN, CDR2 SYDVKM. This CDR3 comprises 17 residues. Using reference TRBV28 and TRBJ2-1 for the parts outside the CDR3, the full variable domain is DVKVTQSSRYLVKRTGEKVFLECVQDMDHENMFWYRQDPGLGLRLIYFSYDVKMKEKGDIPEGYSVSREKKERFSLILESASTNQTSMYLCASSLRLAGHSYNEQFFGPGTRLTVL.